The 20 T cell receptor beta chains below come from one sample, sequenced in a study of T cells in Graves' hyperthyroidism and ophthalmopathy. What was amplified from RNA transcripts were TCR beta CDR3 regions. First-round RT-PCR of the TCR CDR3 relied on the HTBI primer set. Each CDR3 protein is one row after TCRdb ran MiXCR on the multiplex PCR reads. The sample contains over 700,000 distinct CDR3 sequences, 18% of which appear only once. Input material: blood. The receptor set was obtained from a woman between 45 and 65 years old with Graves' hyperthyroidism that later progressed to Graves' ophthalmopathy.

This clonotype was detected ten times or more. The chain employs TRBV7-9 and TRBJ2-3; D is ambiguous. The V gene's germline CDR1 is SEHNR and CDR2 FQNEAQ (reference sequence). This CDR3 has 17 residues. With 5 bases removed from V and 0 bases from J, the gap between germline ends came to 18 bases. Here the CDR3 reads CASSLDWKGPSTDTQYF. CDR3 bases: TGTGCCAGCAGCCTCGACTGGAAGGGTCCCAGCACAGATACGCAGTATTTT.

CDR3 nucleotides: TGTGCCAGCAGCCCGGGATTTTTAACAGGGGGCCACTATGGCTACACCTTC. Amino acid sequence: CASSPGFLTGGHYGYTF. V is TRBV3-1 and J is TRBJ1-2, with 9 bases matching TRBD1. The CDR3 extends over 17 amino acids. V lost 4 bases and J lost 3; bases outside the gene matches: 12. CDR1 and CDR2 from the germline V gene are LGHDT and YNNKEL (reference sequence).

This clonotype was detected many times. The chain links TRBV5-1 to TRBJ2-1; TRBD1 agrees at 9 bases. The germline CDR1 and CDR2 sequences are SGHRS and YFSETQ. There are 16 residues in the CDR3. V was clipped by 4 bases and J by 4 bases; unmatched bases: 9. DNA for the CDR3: TGCGCCAGCAGCAACATCGGACAGGGGTTGTACAATGAGCAGTTCTTC. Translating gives CASSNIGQGLYNEQFF.

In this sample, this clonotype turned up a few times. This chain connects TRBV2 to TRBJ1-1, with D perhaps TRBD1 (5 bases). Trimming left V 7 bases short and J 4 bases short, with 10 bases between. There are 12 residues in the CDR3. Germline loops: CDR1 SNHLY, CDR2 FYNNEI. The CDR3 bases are TGTGCCAGCATTTGGGACGTCACTGAAGCTTTCTTT. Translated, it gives CASIWDVTEAFF.

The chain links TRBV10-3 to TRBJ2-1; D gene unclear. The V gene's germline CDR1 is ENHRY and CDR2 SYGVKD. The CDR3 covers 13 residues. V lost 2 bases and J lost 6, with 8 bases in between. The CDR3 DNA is TGTGCCATCAGTGAGACACCTTTCAATGAGCAGTTCTTC. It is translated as CAISETPFNEQFF.

The CDR3 DNA reads TGCAGCGTTGAATTTGGGATGGTTGAAGCTTTCTTT. Amino acid sequence: CSVEFGMVEAFF. V gene TRBV29-1 combines with J gene TRBJ1-1; D unclear. The CDR3 runs to 12 residues. The V gene lost 2 bases and the J gene lost 7 bases, with 11 bases spanning the gap. Germline V lookup: CDR1 SQVTM, CDR2 ANQGSEA.

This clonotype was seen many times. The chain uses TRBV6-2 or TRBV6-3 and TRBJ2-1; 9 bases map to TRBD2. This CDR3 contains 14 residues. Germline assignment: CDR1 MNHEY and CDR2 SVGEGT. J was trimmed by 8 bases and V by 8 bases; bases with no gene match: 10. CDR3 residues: CASLRSGGIDEQFF. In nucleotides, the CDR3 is TGTGCCAGCCTGCGAAGCGGGGGGATAGATGAGCAGTTCTTC.

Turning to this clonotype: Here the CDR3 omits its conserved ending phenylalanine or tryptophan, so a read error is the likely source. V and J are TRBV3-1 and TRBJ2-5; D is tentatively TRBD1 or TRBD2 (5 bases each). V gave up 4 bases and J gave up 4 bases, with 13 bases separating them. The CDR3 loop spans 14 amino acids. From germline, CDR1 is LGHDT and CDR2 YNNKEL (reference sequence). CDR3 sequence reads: CASSRQPGPETQYS. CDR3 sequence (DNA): TGTGCCAGCAGCCGTCAGCCGGGGCCAGAGACCCAGTACTCC.

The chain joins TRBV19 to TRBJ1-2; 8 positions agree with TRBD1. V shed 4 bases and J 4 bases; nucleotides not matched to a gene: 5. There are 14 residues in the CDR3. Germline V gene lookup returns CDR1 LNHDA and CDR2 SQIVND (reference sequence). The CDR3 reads CASSTDRGPYGYTF. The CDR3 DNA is TGTGCCAGTAGTACAGACAGGGGACCCTATGGCTACACCTTC.

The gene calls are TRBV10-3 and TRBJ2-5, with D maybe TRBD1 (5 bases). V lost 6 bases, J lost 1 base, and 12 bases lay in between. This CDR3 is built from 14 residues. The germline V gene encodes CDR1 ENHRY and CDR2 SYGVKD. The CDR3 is CAIRTDRGQETQYF. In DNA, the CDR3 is TGTGCCATCAGAACAGACAGAGGCCAAGAGACCCAGTACTTC.

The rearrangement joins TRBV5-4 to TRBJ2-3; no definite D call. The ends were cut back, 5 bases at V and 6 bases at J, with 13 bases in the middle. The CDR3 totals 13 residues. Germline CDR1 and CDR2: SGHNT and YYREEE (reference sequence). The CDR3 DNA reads TGTGCCAGCAGTACCGGTCGGCCGGATACGCAGTATTTT. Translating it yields CASSTGRPDTQYF.

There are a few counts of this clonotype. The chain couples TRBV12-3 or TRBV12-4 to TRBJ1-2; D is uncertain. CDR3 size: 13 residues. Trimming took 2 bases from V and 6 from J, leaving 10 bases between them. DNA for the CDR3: TGTGCCAGCAGTTTAACCGTTTTGGATGGCTACACCTTC. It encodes CASSLTVLDGYTF.

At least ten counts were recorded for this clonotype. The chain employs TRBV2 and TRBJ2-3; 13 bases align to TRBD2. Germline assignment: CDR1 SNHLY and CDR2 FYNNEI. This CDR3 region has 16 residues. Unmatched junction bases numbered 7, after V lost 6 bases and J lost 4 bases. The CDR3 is CASSRTSGGAADTQYF. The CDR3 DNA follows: TGTGCCAGCAGCCGGACTAGCGGGGGTGCGGCAGATACGCAGTATTTT.

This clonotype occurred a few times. CDR3 amino acids: CASSSQGTPFF. The CDR3 DNA is TGTGCCAGCAGCTCCCAGGGAACCCCTTTCTTT. J is TRBJ1-1 and V is TRBV3-1, with a weak D call TRBD1 (5 bases). V shed 5 bases and J shed 12 bases, with 13 bases lying between them. This CDR3 is built from 11 residues. Germline CDR1 is LGHDT and CDR2 is YNNKEL (reference sequence).

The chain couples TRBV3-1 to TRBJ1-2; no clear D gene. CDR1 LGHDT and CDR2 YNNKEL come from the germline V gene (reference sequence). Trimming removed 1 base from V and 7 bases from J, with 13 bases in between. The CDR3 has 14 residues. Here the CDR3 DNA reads TGTGCCAGCAGCCAAGGTACCTCTTGGATTGGCTACACCTTC. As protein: CASSQGTSWIGYTF.

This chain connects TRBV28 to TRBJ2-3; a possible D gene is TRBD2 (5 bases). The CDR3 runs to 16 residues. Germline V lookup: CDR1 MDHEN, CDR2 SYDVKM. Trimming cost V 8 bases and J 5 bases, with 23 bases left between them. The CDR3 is CASGFRVGGRVDTQYF. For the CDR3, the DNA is TGTGCCAGCGGGTTTCGGGTTGGTGGGAGAGTAGATACGCAGTATTTT. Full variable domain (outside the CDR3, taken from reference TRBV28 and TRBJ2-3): DVKVTQSSRYLVKRTGEKVFLECVQDMDHENMFWYRQDPGLGLRLIYFSYDVKMKEKGDIPEGYSVSREKKERFSLILESASTNQTSMYLCASGFRVGGRVDTQYFGPGTRLTVL.

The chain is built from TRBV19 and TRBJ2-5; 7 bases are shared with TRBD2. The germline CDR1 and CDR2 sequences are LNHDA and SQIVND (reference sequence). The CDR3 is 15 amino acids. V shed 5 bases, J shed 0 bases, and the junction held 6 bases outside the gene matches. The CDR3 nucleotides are TGTGCCAGTAGTTTTGGGCGGGGGTACCAAGAGACCCAGTACTTC. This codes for CASSFGRGYQETQYF.

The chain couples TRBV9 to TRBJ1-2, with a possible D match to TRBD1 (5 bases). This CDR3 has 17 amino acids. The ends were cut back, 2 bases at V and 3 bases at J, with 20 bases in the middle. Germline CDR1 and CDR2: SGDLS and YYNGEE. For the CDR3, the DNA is TGTGCCAGCAGCGTGGGCGCGTTGGGGGGAAGGGACTATGGCTACACCTTC. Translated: CASSVGALGGRDYGYTF. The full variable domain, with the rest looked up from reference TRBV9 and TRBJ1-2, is DSGVTQTPKHLITATGQRVTLRCSPRSGDLSVYWYQQSLDQGLQFLIQYYNGEERAKGNILERFSAQQFPDLHSELNLSSLELGDSALYFCASSVGALGGRDYGYTFGSGTRLTVV.

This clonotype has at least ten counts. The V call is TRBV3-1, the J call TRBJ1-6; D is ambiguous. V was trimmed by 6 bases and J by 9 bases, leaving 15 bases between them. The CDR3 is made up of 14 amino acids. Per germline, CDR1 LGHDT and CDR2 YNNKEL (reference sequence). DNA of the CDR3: TGTGCCAGCAGTATCCCGGACCGGGGTTCACCCCTCCACTTT. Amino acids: CASSIPDRGSPLHF.

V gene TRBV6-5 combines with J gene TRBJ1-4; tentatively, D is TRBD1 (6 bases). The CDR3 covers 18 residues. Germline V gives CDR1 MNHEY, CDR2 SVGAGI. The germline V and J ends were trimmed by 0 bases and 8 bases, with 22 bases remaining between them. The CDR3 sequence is CASSYSTLRSGTLEKLFF. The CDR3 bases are TGTGCCAGCAGTTACTCTACCCTCCGTTCCGGGACACTCGAAAAACTGTTTTTT.